The subject of this entry is one T cell receptor (beta chain). This sample was included in a study of blood T cell repertoires in COVID-19. Study as a whole: Sites in the United States, Italy and Spain provided acute and convalescent COVID-19 samples. PBMCs, B-cell-depleted T cells, or T cells were the source of the cDNA or gDNA that made up the material.

The V gene end was trimmed by 4 bases and the J gene end by 7 bases; junction bases not matched to a gene: 4. CDR1 is LGHNA and CDR2 is YNFKEQ in the germline V gene. The CDR3 runs to 14 residues. In the study's own analysis: Amplification from reference gene primers served as the basis for estimated nucleated cell counts. Using immunoSEQ multiplex PCR, the repertoire was profiled, and TCRdb retains in-frame clones only, with some absent. The DNA was the basis for D and trimming; V, J and clone size are from that table. Of 650,000 to 800,000 clones detected, about 90% appear once; the ten largest clones hold 0.2% to 0.3%.

The clonotype was recovered from a woman in her late teens or twenties with acute or convalescent COVID-19. The material sequenced was peripheral blood. The chain links TRBV4-2 to TRBJ2-7; 13 bases agree with TRBD2. The CDR3, as DNA: TGTGCCAGCAGCCGGACTAGCGGGGGCCAGGAGCAGTACTTC. This gives the protein CASSRTSGGQEQYF.